Listed here are 16 T cell receptor beta chains from one sample, sequenced in a study of cytomegalovirus exposure and HLA in healthy donors. A multiplex PCR was run with 60 Vbeta primers and 13 Jbeta primers. The assay was immunoSEQ multiplex PCR, and TCRdb's table has in-frame clones only and misses some. The table for this sample gives 180,000 or so clones. Sequenced: PBMCs. The receptors stem from a young woman in good health and CMV-seropositive.

The chain carries TRBV5-1 and TRBJ2-5; 8 bases align to TRBD1. This CDR3 is built from 14 residues. The V and J ends lost 4 bases and 3 bases, in that order; junction bases with no gene match: 5. CDR1 is SGHRS, CDR2 YFSETQ, per germline. DNA of the CDR3: TGCGCCAGCAGCAGGACAGGGCGGGAAGAGACCCAGTACTTC. Protein: CASSRTGREETQYF.

The genes are TRBV29-1 and TRBJ1-1; D remains unclear. The V gene lost 4 bases and the J gene lost 0 bases, with 6 bases spanning the gap. The CDR3 sequence is 12 residues long. The V gene's germline CDR1 is SQVTM and CDR2 ANQGSEA. Here the CDR3 reads CSVVILNTEAFF. For the CDR3, the DNA is TGCAGCGTTGTCATCCTGAACACTGAAGCTTTCTTT.

The chain joins TRBV5-1 to TRBJ1-2; 11 bases align to TRBD1. CDR1 is SGHRS and CDR2 is YFSETQ in the germline V gene. The CDR3 length is 14 residues. J was trimmed by 2 bases and V by 4 bases; bases with no gene match: 1. CDR3 DNA: TGCGCCAGCAGCCGGGACAGGGGGAACTATGGCTACACCTTC. It translates to CASSRDRGNYGYTF.

This chain joins TRBV2 and TRBJ2-1; the D gene is possibly TRBD2 (5 bases). CDR1 and CDR2 (germline): SNHLY, FYNNEI. Between the trimmed V and J ends, which lost 9 bases and 0 bases, there was a span of 9 bases. This CDR3 comprises 13 residues. CDR3 region: CASGSSSYNEQFF. The CDR3 DNA is TGTGCCAGTGGGAGTAGCTCCTACAATGAGCAGTTCTTC.

The CDR3 here is CASSLVGGGSYEQYF. CDR3 DNA sequence: TGCGCCAGCAGCCTCGTGGGCGGGGGATCCTACGAGCAGTACTTC. The V gene is TRBV10-2, the J gene TRBJ2-7; TRBD2 agrees at 7 bases. Germline V gene sequence: CDR1 WSHSY, CDR2 SAAADI. Trimming removed 6 bases from V and 1 base from J; junction bases left unmatched: 9. This CDR3 is built from 15 residues.

This chain connects TRBV6-1 to TRBJ2-7, with a weak D call TRBD1 (7 bases). V was cut by 3 bases and J by 7 bases, with 22 bases left in between. The length of the CDR3 is 16 residues. The germline gives CDR1 MNHNS, CDR2 SASEGT. The CDR3, as DNA: TGTGCCAGCAGTGATGGGAGGTACAGGGGAACTGGGGAGCAGTACTTC. Translating gives CASSDGRYRGTGEQYF.

V and J are TRBV5-1 and TRBJ2-7, with 7 positions matching TRBD1. The CDR3 has 14 residues. After removal of 4 bases from V and 0 bases from J, the junction contained 4 bases not matched to a gene. In germline, CDR1 is SGHRS, CDR2 YFSETQ. CDR3 in amino acids: CASSTGQSSYEQYF. DNA for the CDR3: TGCGCCAGCAGCACGGGACAGAGCTCCTACGAGCAGTACTTC.

Concerning this clone: Other nucleotide sequences in the sample specify the same CDR3. The CDR3 nucleotides read TGCGCCAGCAGCTTGACAGGGACTAATGAAAAACTGTTTTTT. Protein product: CASSLTGTNEKLFF. V usage is TRBV5-1 and J usage is TRBJ1-4, with D perhaps matching TRBD1 (6 bases). The germline gives CDR1 SGHRS, CDR2 YFSETQ. The length of the CDR3 is 14 residues. Deletions cut 1 base from V and 2 bases from J, with 6 bases between.

This sequence joins TRBV5-8 and TRBJ2-1; perhaps TRBD2 as D (5 bases). CDR3 length equals 15 residues. Trimming removed 2 bases at V and 0 bases at J, with 9 bases between. Germline CDR1 reads SGHTS; CDR2 reads YDEGEE. The CDR3 loop is CASSLAASSYNEQFF. The CDR3 DNA reads as TGTGCCAGCAGCTTAGCGGCGAGCTCCTACAATGAGCAGTTCTTC.

The chain employs TRBV7-9 and TRBJ1-4; D ambiguous. The CDR3 totals 12 residues. CDR1 and CDR2 from the germline V gene are SEHNR and FQNEAQ (reference sequence). With 1 base removed from V and 8 bases from J, the gap between germline ends came to 5 bases. The CDR3 region has the DNA TGTGCCAGCAGCTTAGGGAGCGAAAAACTGTTTTTT. Its translation is CASSLGSEKLFF.

V usage is TRBV2 and J usage is TRBJ1-4; 10 bases agree with TRBD1. This CDR3 is built from 14 residues. The germline gives CDR1 SNHLY, CDR2 FYNNEI. V was pared by 6 bases and J by 7 bases, with 5 bases of the junction left unmatched. CDR3 sequence (DNA): TGTGCCAGCAGGGGACAGGGGAGTGGTGAAAAACTGTTTTTT. Protein sequence: CASRGQGSGEKLFF. Based on the CDR3 plus reference TRBV2 and TRBJ1-4, the full variable domain is EPEVTQTPSHQVTQMGQEVILRCVPISNHLYFYWYRQILGQKVEFLVSFYNNEISEKSEIFDDQFSVERPDGSNFTLKIRSTKLEDSAMYFCASRGQGSGEKLFFGSGTQLSVL.

The chain has TRBV28 and TRBJ2-5; D not resolved. V lost 2 bases and J lost 0, with 10 bases in between. From germline, CDR1 is MDHEN and CDR2 SYDVKM. The CDR3 has 15 amino acids. CDR3 nucleotides: TGTGCCAGCAGTTTAGCTGGAGCCTACCAAGAGACCCAGTACTTC. As protein: CASSLAGAYQETQYF.

This chain links TRBV5-1 with TRBJ1-1; TRBD1 is a possible D gene (5 bases). The germline V gene has CDR1 SGHRS and CDR2 YFSETQ. The CDR3 is made up of 16 amino acids. With 0 bases removed from V and 0 bases from J, the gap between germline ends came to 12 bases. The CDR3 protein is CASSLEVGGMNTEAFF. In DNA form, the CDR3 reads TGCGCCAGCAGCTTGGAGGTGGGGGGGATGAACACTGAAGCTTTCTTT.

This sequence joins TRBV9 and TRBJ2-2; 11 nucleotides match TRBD1. J was trimmed by 4 bases and V by 4 bases; bases with no gene match: 3. This CDR3 is 15 amino acids long. From germline, CDR1 is SGDLS and CDR2 YYNGEE. The CDR3 loop is CASSTGTGGTGELFF. In nucleotides, the CDR3 is TGTGCCAGCAGCACCGGGACAGGGGGCACCGGGGAGCTGTTTTTT.

The V and J genes are TRBV5-4 and TRBJ1-2; a weak D match, TRBD1 (6 bases). The CDR3 extends over 16 amino acids. Trimming stripped 4 bases from V and 2 bases from J, with 18 bases between. Per germline, CDR1 SGHNT and CDR2 YYREEE (reference sequence). CDR3 sequence reads: CASSPRSRGTNYGYTF. CDR3 nucleotides: TGTGCCAGCAGCCCCCGGAGCAGGGGTACAAACTATGGCTACACCTTC.

The rearrangement joins TRBV9 to TRBJ1-2; D might be TRBD1 (6 bases). V lost 4 bases to trimming and J lost 1 base, with 14 bases between them. The CDR3 contains 15 residues. CDR1 SGDLS and CDR2 YYNGEE come from the germline V gene. CDR3 sequence: CASSSRDNNNYGYTF. Written as DNA, the CDR3 is TGTGCCAGCAGCAGCCGGGACAACAATAACTATGGCTACACCTTC.